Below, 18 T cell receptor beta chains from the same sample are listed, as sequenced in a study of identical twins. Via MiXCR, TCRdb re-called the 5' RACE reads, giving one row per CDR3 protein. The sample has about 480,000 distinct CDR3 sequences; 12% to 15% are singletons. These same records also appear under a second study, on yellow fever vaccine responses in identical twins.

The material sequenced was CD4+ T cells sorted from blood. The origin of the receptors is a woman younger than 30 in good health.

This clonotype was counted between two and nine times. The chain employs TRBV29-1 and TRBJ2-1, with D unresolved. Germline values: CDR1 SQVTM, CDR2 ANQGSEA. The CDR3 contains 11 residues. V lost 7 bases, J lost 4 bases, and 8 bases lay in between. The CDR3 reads CSEGRYNEQFF. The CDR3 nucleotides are TGCAGCGAAGGACGGTACAATGAGCAGTTCTTC.

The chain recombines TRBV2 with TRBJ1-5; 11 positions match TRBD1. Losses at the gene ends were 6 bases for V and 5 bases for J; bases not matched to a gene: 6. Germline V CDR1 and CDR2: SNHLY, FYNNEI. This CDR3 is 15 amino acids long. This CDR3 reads CASRPRTGGDQPQHF. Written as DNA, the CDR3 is TGTGCCAGCAGGCCTCGGACAGGGGGCGATCAGCCCCAGCATTTT.

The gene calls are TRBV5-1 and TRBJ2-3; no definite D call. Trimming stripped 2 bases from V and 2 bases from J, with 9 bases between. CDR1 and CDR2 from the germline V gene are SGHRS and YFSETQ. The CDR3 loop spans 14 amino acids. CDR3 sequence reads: CASSLEHITDTQYF. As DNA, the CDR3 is TGCGCCAGCAGCTTAGAACACATCACAGATACGCAGTATTTT.

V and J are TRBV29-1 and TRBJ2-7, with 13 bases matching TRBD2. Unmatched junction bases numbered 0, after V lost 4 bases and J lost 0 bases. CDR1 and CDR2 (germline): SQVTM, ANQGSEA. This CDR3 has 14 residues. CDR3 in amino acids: CSVGTSGSSYEQYF. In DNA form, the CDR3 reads TGCAGCGTTGGGACTAGCGGGAGCTCCTACGAGCAGTACTTC.

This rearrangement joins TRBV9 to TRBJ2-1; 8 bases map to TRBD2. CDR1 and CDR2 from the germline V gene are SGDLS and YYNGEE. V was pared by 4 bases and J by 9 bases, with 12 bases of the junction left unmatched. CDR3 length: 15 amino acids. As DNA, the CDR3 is TGTGCCAGCAGCCTTAGCGGGGCGGGTATTACTGAGCAGTTCTTC. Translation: CASSLSGAGITEQFF. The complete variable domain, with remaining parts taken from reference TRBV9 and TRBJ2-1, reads DSGVTQTPKHLITATGQRVTLRCSPRSGDLSVYWYQQSLDQGLQFLIQYYNGEERAKGNILERFSAQQFPDLHSELNLSSLELGDSALYFCASSLSGAGITEQFFGPGTRLTVL.

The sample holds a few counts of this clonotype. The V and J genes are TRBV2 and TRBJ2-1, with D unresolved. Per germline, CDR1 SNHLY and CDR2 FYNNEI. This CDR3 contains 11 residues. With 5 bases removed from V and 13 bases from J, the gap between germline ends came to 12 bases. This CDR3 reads CASSQEPDQFF. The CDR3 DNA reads TGTGCCAGCAGTCAGGAGCCGGACCAGTTCTTC.

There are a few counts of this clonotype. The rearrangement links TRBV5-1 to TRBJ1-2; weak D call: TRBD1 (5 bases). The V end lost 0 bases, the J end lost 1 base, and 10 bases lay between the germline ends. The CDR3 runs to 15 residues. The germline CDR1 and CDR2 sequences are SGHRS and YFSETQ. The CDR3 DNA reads TGCGCCAGCAGCTTGGAGGCAGGGTATAACTATGGCTACACCTTC. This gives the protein CASSLEAGYNYGYTF.

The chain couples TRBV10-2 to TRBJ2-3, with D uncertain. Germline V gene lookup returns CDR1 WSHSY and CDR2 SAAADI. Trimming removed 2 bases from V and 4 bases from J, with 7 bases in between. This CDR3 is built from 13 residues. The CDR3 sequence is CASSEVFSDTQYF. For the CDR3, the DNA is TGCGCCAGCAGTGAGGTTTTTTCAGATACGCAGTATTTT.

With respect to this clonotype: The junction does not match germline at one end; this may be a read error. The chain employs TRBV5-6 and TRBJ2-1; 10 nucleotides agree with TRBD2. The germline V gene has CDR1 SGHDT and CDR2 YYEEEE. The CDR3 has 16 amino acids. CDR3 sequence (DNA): TGTGCCATCAGCTCCTGGACTAGCGGAACCTACAATGAGCAGTTCTTC. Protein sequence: CAISSWTSGTYNEQFF.

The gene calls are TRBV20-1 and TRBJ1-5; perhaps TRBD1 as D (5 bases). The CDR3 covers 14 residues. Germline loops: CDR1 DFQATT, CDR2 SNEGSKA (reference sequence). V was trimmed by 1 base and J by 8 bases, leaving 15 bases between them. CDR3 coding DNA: TGCAGTGCTAGAGCCGGGACGACGAAAGAGCCCCAGCATTTT. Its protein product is CSARAGTTKEPQHF.

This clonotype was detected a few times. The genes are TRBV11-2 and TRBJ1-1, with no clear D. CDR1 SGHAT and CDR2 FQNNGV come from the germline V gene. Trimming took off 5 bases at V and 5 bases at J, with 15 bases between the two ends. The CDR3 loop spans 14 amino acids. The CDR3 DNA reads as TGTGCCAGCAGCCAGACCACTGGGAGGACTGAAGCTTTCTTT. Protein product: CASSQTTGRTEAFF.

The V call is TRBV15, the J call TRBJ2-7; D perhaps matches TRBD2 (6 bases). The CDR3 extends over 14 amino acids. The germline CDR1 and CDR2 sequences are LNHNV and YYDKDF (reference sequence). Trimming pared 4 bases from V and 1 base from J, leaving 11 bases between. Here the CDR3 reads CATSNRDSSYEQYF. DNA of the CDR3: TGTGCCACCAGCAACCGGGACTCGTCCTACGAGCAGTACTTC. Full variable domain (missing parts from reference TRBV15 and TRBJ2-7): DAMVIQNPRYQVTQFGKPVTLSCSQTLNHNVMYWYQQKSSQAPKLLFHYYDKDFNNEADTPDNFQSRRPNTSFCFLDIRSPGLGDTAMYLCATSNRDSSYEQYFGPGTRLTVT.

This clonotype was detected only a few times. This chain's CDR3 is CASSLQGSYGETQYF. DNA of the CDR3: TGTGCCAGCAGCCTCCAGGGGTCTTACGGAGAGACCCAGTACTTC. The rearrangement joins TRBV3-1 to TRBJ2-5, with a possible D match to TRBD1 (6 bases). In germline, CDR1 is LGHDT, CDR2 YNNKEL (reference sequence). Trimming left V 4 bases short and J 4 bases short, with 16 bases between. This CDR3 region has 15 residues.

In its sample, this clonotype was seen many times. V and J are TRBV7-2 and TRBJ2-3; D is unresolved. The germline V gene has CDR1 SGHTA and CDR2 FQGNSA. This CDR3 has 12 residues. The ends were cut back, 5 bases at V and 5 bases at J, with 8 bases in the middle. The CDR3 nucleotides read TGTGCCAGCAGCCCCACGGGAGATACGCAGTATTTT. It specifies CASSPTGDTQYF.

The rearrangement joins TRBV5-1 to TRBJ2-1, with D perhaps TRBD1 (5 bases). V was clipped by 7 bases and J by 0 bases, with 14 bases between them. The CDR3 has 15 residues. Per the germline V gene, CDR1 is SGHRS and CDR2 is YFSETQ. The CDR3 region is CASRQGELSYNEQFF. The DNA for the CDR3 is TGCGCCAGCCGTCAAGGGGAACTCTCCTACAATGAGCAGTTCTTC.

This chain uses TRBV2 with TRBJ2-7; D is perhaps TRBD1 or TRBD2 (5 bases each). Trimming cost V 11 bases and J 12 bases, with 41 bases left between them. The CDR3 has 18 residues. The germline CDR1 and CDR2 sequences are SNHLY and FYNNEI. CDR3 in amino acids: CAFSLLSLGEREPVEGYF. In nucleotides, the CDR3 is TGTGCCTTCAGTTTACTTTCGTTGGGGGAGAGGGAACCGGTGGAAGGGTACTTC. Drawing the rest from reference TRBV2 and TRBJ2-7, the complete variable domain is EPEVTQTPSHQVTQMGQEVILRCVPISNHLYFYWYRQILGQKVEFLVSFYNNEISEKSEIFDDQFSVERPDGSNFTLKIRSTKLEDSAMYFCAFSLLSLGEREPVEGYFGPGTRLTVT.

As DNA, the CDR3 is TGTGCCAGCAGTTACTCGGGACAGGGTGGTATCTATGGCTACACCTTC. It codes for CASSYSGQGGIYGYTF. This sequence joins TRBV6-5 and TRBJ1-2; 9 bases fit TRBD1. J lost 4 bases, V lost 0 bases, and 6 bases had no gene match. CDR1 MNHEY and CDR2 SVGAGI come from the germline V gene. This CDR3 region has 16 residues.

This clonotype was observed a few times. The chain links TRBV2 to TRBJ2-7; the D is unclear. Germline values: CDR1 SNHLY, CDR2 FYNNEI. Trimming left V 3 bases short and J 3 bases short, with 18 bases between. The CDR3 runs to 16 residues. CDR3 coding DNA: TGTGCCAGCAGTGATCCAACTCTCGGCAGGAGCTACGAGCAGTACTTC. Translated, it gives CASSDPTLGRSYEQYF. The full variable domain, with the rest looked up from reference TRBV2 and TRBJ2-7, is EPEVTQTPSHQVTQMGQEVILRCVPISNHLYFYWYRQILGQKVEFLVSFYNNEISEKSEIFDDQFSVERPDGSNFTLKIRSTKLEDSAMYFCASSDPTLGRSYEQYFGPGTRLTVT.